The 19 T cell receptor beta chains reported below all come from one sample, sequenced in a study of cytomegalovirus exposure and HLA in healthy donors. Amplification used 60 Vbeta primers and 13 Jbeta primers. Only in-frame clones appear in the TCRdb table, and some are missing; sequencing was by immunoSEQ multiplex PCR. The table includes approximately 30,000 clones, approximately 47% detected once. The source material was PBMCs. Receptor source: a woman aged 50 to 60 in good health and CMV-seronegative.

The chain joins TRBV11-1 to TRBJ2-4, with D hard to call. Germline V gene lookup returns CDR1 SGHAT and CDR2 FQDESV (reference sequence). Trimming cost V 5 bases and J 0 bases, with 11 bases left between them. This CDR3 is 15 amino acids long. The CDR3 loop is CASSPNYGAKNIQYF. The CDR3 DNA reads as TGTGCCAGCAGCCCGAATTACGGAGCCAAAAACATTCAGTACTTC.

The chain employs TRBV19 and TRBJ2-3; weak D call: TRBD2 (6 bases). V lost 1 base and J lost 2, with 13 bases in between. Germline V gene data show CDR1 as LNHDA and CDR2 as SQIVND (reference sequence). The CDR3 contains 16 residues. The CDR3 reads CASSIGAGLLTDTQYF. The CDR3 DNA follows: TGTGCCAGTAGTATAGGCGCGGGGCTCCTCACAGATACGCAGTATTTT.

The chain joins TRBV29-1 to TRBJ1-1; 7 bases match TRBD1. Germline-derived CDR1 and CDR2 are SQVTM and ANQGSEA. Losses at the gene ends were 6 bases for V and 1 base for J; bases not matched to a gene: 5. The CDR3 totals 13 residues. CDR3 coding DNA: TGCAGCGTACTACAGGGGAGGAACACTGAAGCTTTCTTT. Residues: CSVLQGRNTEAFF.

The DNA of the CDR3 is TGTGCCACCACAGGGTACACAGATACGCAGTATTTT. The encoded protein is CATTGYTDTQYF. The chain recombines TRBV10-3 with TRBJ2-3, with TRBD1 as a possible D gene (6 bases). The CDR3 is made up of 12 amino acids. V lost 10 bases, J lost 2 bases, and 10 bases lay in between. Germline CDR1 is ENHRY and CDR2 is SYGVKD.

The V and J genes are TRBV30 and TRBJ1-5; possibly TRBD1 for D (6 bases). This CDR3 contains 18 residues. Germline CDR1 is GTSNPN and CDR2 is SVGIG (reference sequence). The V end was cut by 2 bases, the J end by 0 bases, with 20 bases between. The CDR3 region is CAWSFPGHRQNSNQPQHF. For the CDR3, the DNA is TGTGCCTGGAGTTTCCCGGGACACCGACAAAATAGCAATCAGCCCCAGCATTTT.

This chain uses TRBV19 with TRBJ1-5, with D possibly being TRBD1 (5 bases). The CDR3 loop spans 15 amino acids. Germline V gives CDR1 LNHDA, CDR2 SQIVND (reference sequence). Trimming removed 3 bases from V and 5 bases from J, with 14 bases in between. CDR3 DNA sequence: TGTGCCAGTAGTATGGACACGCGAATGGATCAGCCCCAGCATTTT. This codes for CASSMDTRMDQPQHF.

The rearrangement joins TRBV27 to TRBJ2-5; no reliable D call. The germline CDR1 and CDR2 sequences are MNHEY and SMNVEV (reference sequence). This CDR3 spans 14 amino acids. The V end lost 6 bases, the J end lost 7 bases, and 18 bases lay between the germline ends. CDR3 bases: TGTGCCAGCAGGCCAAGCAAGGCCGCAGGGACCCAGTACTTC. It yields the protein CASRPSKAAGTQYF.

This clone was seen more than once but under ten times. The V and J genes are TRBV6-1 and TRBJ2-3; a possible D gene is TRBD2 (5 bases). There are 15 residues in the CDR3. The germline V gene encodes CDR1 MNHNS and CDR2 SASEGT. V lost 5 bases, J lost 2 bases, and 14 bases lay in between. The CDR3 DNA is TGTGCCAGCAGTACTTGGCGGGCCGACACAGATACGCAGTATTTT. It specifies CASSTWRADTDTQYF.

The gene calls are TRBV27 and TRBJ1-1, with 7 bases matching TRBD1. Trimming at V came to 2 bases and at J to 3 bases, leaving 15 bases not matched to a gene. CDR1 and CDR2 (germline): MNHEY, SMNVEV (reference sequence). The CDR3 length is 18 residues. CDR3 amino acids: CASSLRGGRGTFDTEAFF. The CDR3, as DNA: TGTGCCAGCAGTTTAAGAGGGGGCAGGGGTACGTTTGACACTGAAGCTTTCTTT.

This clone occurred a few times. V is TRBV7-6 and J is TRBJ2-7, with a tentative D call TRBD2 (5 bases). Trimming took 5 bases from V and 2 from J, leaving 7 bases between them. CDR1 is SGHVS, CDR2 FNYEAQ, per germline. This CDR3 contains 12 residues. Here the CDR3 reads CASSPGTYEQYF. Written as DNA, the CDR3 is TGTGCCAGCAGCCCCGGGACCTACGAGCAGTACTTC.

Only a few counts were recorded for this clone. The genes are TRBV6-1 and TRBJ2-5; D gene unclear. Germline loops: CDR1 MNHNS, CDR2 SASEGT. The CDR3 is 13 amino acids. The germline V and J ends were trimmed by 6 bases and 3 bases, with 11 bases remaining between them. Here the CDR3 reads CASSSIVKETQYF. The CDR3, as DNA: TGTGCCAGCAGCTCCATAGTGAAAGAGACCCAGTACTTC.

This clone was seen once. This sequence joins TRBV27 and TRBJ2-1; TRBD2 aligns across 8 bases. J gave up 6 bases and V 7 bases, and 8 bases lay outside the gene matches. The CDR3 has 14 residues. Per germline, CDR1 MNHEY and CDR2 SMNVEV (reference sequence). CDR3 in amino acids: CASIPGLDSNEQFF. CDR3 coding DNA: TGTGCCAGCATCCCGGGACTAGATAGCAATGAGCAGTTCTTC.

The chain couples TRBV19 to TRBJ2-1; D unclear. Germline CDR1 reads LNHDA; CDR2 reads SQIVND (reference sequence). V was clipped by 7 bases and J by 0 bases, with 7 bases between them. CDR3 length: 13 residues. The CDR3 DNA is TGTGCCAGTATGGGCAACTCCTACAATGAGCAGTTCTTC. This codes for CASMGNSYNEQFF.

This clone has more than one count but fewer than ten. The chain links TRBV4-1 to TRBJ2-7; possibly TRBD1 for D (5 bases). V lost 0 bases, J lost 6 bases, and 6 bases lay in between. The CDR3 spans 12 residues. Germline-derived CDR1 and CDR2 are MGHRA and YSYEKL. CDR3 nucleotides: TGCGCCAGCAGCCAAGACAGGGTCGAGCAGTACTTC. It encodes CASSQDRVEQYF.

This chain joins TRBV5-6 and TRBJ2-1; TRBD2 is a possible D gene (6 bases). V gave up 1 base and J gave up 6 bases, with 14 bases separating them. The CDR3 is 15 amino acids. Looked up from germline, CDR1 is SGHDT and CDR2 is YYEEEE. Here the CDR3 DNA reads TGTGCCAGCAGCTTGCCCGGGGGAGTCCTCAATGAGCAGTTCTTC. This sequence encodes CASSLPGGVLNEQFF. The full variable domain, completed using reference TRBV5-6 and TRBJ2-1, is DAGVTQSPTHLIKTRGQQVTLRCSPKSGHDTVSWYQQALGQGPQFIFQYYEEEERQRGNFPDRFSGHQFPNYSSELNVNALLLGDSALYLCASSLPGGVLNEQFFGPGTRLTVL.

This clone was seen only a few times. This sequence joins TRBV7-6 and TRBJ2-5, with TRBD2 as a possible D gene (7 bases). The CDR3 is 14 amino acids. Trimming took 5 bases from V and 5 from J, leaving 15 bases between them. Germline-derived CDR1 and CDR2 are SGHVS and FNYEAQ. CDR3 protein: CASSQRGAVETQYF. CDR3 bases: TGTGCCAGCAGCCAACGGGGGGCTGTGGAGACCCAGTACTTC. Full variable domain (outside the CDR3, taken from reference TRBV7-6 and TRBJ2-5): GAGVSQSPRYKVTKRGQDVALRCDPISGHVSLYWYRQALGQGPEFLTYFNYEAQQDKSGLPNDRFSAERPEGSISTLTIQRTEQRDSAMYRCASSQRGAVETQYFGPGTRLLVL.

The chain carries TRBV18 and TRBJ2-7; D not certain. CDR3 length: 15 amino acids. Germline loops: CDR1 KGHSH, CDR2 LQKENI. Between the trimmed V and J ends, which lost 0 bases and 0 bases, there was a span of 9 bases. As DNA, the CDR3 is TGTGCCAGCTCACCACCGGGCGTCAGCTCCTACGAGCAGTACTTC. This codes for CASSPPGVSSYEQYF.

The count of this clone is one. The chain has TRBV5-6 and TRBJ1-4, with a tentative D call TRBD1 (6 bases). Germline V CDR1 and CDR2: SGHDT, YYEEEE. The ends were cut back, 6 bases at V and 5 bases at J, with 11 bases in the middle. This CDR3 is built from 13 residues. The CDR3, as DNA: TGTGCCAGCAAGGAGGACAGAAATGAAAAACTGTTTTTT. Its translation: CASKEDRNEKLFF.

Comments on this clone: At one end, the junction sequence differs from germline, possibly due to a read error. The chain is built from TRBV19 and TRBJ2-7, with a weak D call TRBD1 (5 bases). The CDR3 length is 15 residues. Per the germline V gene, CDR1 is LNHDA and CDR2 is SQIVND (reference sequence). The CDR3 coding sequence is TGTGCGAGTAGTATAGGTGCCCAGGGCCACTACGAGCAGTACTTC. Amino acids: CASSIGAQGHYEQYF.